The 9 T cell receptor beta chains in this list originate from one sample, sequenced in a study of control samples from healthy donors and cancer patients (dated by TCRdb to about 2020). Libraries were constructed by the immunoSEQ multiplex PCR assay. TCRdb re-hosts the immuneACCESS table, in-frame sequences only. Its copies lack some clones; in the studies checked, an unresolved V gene accounts for under half of them, and the cause for the rest is not known. The sample table lists roughly 130,000 clones, about 91% of them with a count of one. Roughly 8.8% of the sample belongs to the ten largest clones. The sequencing sample was made of blood. Source of these receptors: a man younger than 30 in good health.

This sequence joins TRBV12-1 and TRBJ1-2. TRBV12-1 is a pseudogene. This CDR3 has 17 amino acids. This CDR3 reads CASSFVVTGWEAHGYTF. The CDR3 DNA reads as TGTGCCAGCAGCTTTGTTGTTACGGGGTGGGAAGCCCATGGCTACACCTTC.

The CDR3 region has the DNA TGTGCCAGTACGCCCCTCTCTCGCGGAGTTAATGAAAAACTGTTTTTT. As protein: CASTPLSRGVNEKLFF. The rearrangement uses TRBV19 and TRBJ1-4; D not certain. The CDR3 is 16 amino acids. Trimming took off 7 bases at V and 4 bases at J, with 19 bases between the two ends. Germline CDR1 and CDR2: LNHDA and SQIVND (reference sequence).

The chain links TRBV12-3 or TRBV12-4 to TRBJ1-2; TRBD1 aligns across 7 bases. The V gene end was trimmed by 3 bases and the J gene end by 4 bases; junction bases not matched to a gene: 2. This CDR3 contains 13 residues. CDR3 DNA: TGTGCCAGCAGTTTCAGGGGGAGCTATGGCTACACCTTC. Translation: CASSFRGSYGYTF.

The chain has TRBV9 and TRBJ1-3, with D maybe TRBD1 (5 bases). Germline V gene data show CDR1 as SGDLS and CDR2 as YYNGEE. The CDR3 loop spans 12 amino acids. V lost 6 bases, J lost 1 base, and 5 bases lay in between. Written as DNA, the CDR3 is TGTGCCAGCAAGGGGTCTGGAAACACCATATATTTT. Protein sequence: CASKGSGNTIYF. The variable domain in full, with the rest retrieved from reference TRBV9 and TRBJ1-3, is DSGVTQTPKHLITATGQRVTLRCSPRSGDLSVYWYQQSLDQGLQFLIQYYNGEERAKGNILERFSAQQFPDLHSELNLSSLELGDSALYFCASKGSGNTIYFGEGSWLTVV.

This chain joins TRBV7-6 and TRBJ1-1; D unclear. This CDR3 contains 14 residues. Between the trimmed V and J ends, which lost 5 bases and 1 base, there was a span of 11 bases. Germline-derived CDR1 and CDR2 are SGHVS and FNYEAQ. The CDR3, as DNA: TGTGCCAGCAGCCGAGGACGCCAGAACACTGAAGCTTTCTTT. Its protein is CASSRGRQNTEAFF.

This sequence joins TRBV5-1 and TRBJ2-3; perhaps TRBD2 as D (6 bases). Per the germline V gene, CDR1 is SGHRS and CDR2 is YFSETQ. Trimming left V 4 bases short and J 1 base short, with 10 bases between. The CDR3 length is 14 residues. In DNA form, the CDR3 reads TGCGCCAGCAGCGCGACGGGGGGCACAGATACGCAGTATTTT. It encodes CASSATGGTDTQYF.

J is TRBJ1-4 and V is TRBV12-3 or TRBV12-4; D remains ambiguous. There are 11 residues in the CDR3. Deletions cut 7 bases from V and 7 bases from J, with 7 bases between. The CDR3 DNA reads TGTGCCAGCACAATGGGTGAAAAACTGTTTTTT. Protein product: CASTMGEKLFF.

V is TRBV19 and J is TRBJ1-2; D uncertain. The CDR3 is made up of 13 amino acids. The V gene lost 2 bases and the J gene lost 5 bases, with 9 bases spanning the gap. Germline V CDR1 and CDR2: LNHDA, SQIVND (reference sequence). CDR3 region: CASSISGFYGYTF. The CDR3 DNA follows: TGTGCCAGTAGTATATCAGGTTTTTATGGCTACACCTTC. Filled out from reference TRBV19 and TRBJ1-2, the complete variable domain reads DGGITQSPKYLFRKEGQNVTLSCEQNLNHDAMYWYRQDPGQGLRLIYYSQIVNDFQKGDIAEGYSVSREKKESFPLTVTSAQKNPTAFYLCASSISGFYGYTFGSGTRLTVV.

This chain uses TRBV5-1 with TRBJ2-1; D may match TRBD1 or TRBD2 (5 bases each). With 4 bases removed from V and 4 bases from J, the gap between germline ends came to 9 bases. The length of the CDR3 is 13 residues. Germline CDR1 is SGHRS and CDR2 is YFSETQ. CDR3: CASSQGPYNEQFF. The CDR3 coding sequence is TGCGCCAGCAGCCAGGGACCTTACAATGAGCAGTTCTTC. Filled out from reference TRBV5-1 and TRBJ2-1, the complete variable domain reads KAGVTQTPRYLIKTRGQQVTLSCSPISGHRSVSWYQQTPGQGLQFLFEYFSETQRNKGNFPGRFSGRQFSNSRSEMNVSTLELGDSALYLCASSQGPYNEQFFGPGTRLTVL.